This T cell receptor (beta chain) was recovered during a study of vaccination effects on CD4 cells after COVID-19 (dated by TCRdb to 2022 to 2024). With regard to the full study: Each participant got two doses of an mRNA SARS-CoV-2 vaccine, either BNT162b2 or mRNA-1273. In both COVID-19 convalescent patients and infection-naive vaccine recipients, the study compared SARS-CoV-2 spike-specific CD4+ TCR repertoires from before mRNA vaccination with those from after it. A total of some eleven COVID-19 convalescent patients and a few SARS-CoV-2-naive healthy vaccine recipients were included in the full study. In the study, cultures from other donors were sequenced using the Oncomine TCR Beta short-read assay on an Illumina iSeq 100.

The library was made by the immunoSEQ multiplex PCR assay. DNA from the CD4+ T cells that had been cultured and isolated underwent TCR beta CDR3 sequencing. Per the source publication's procedure: Non-productive TCR sequences were removed, reads were trimmed to the CDR3 region, and CDR3s of at least 7 amino acids were retained. Antigen-specific clonotypes were identified using the MANAFEST web app by comparison of expansion in peptide wells against reference cultures. For clones to be considered positive, expansion at FDR<0.05 versus reference and all other wells, an odds ratio above 5, and a frequency above 0.1% in two replicate wells were required. A clonotype was defined as cross-reactive if the clonotype was significantly expanded both in SARS-CoV-2 spike wells and in at least one common cold coronavirus spike condition. Using the stringdist R package, CDR3 similarity was measured by Levenshtein distance, and unrooted trees were constructed with ape in R 3.6.1. The clones in this table, taken by TCRdb from immuneACCESS, are in-frame only. Not every clone is retained; where verified, under half of the shortfall comes from an unresolved V gene, and the cause of the rest is unknown. V and J calls and clone size are as listed in that table; D and trimming were resolved from the DNA. Counted in this sample were around 45,000 clones; around 80% of them appeared once. The biggest ten clones account for approximately 11% of the sample.

To identify antigen-specific CD4+ T cell clonotypes by their expansion, the ViraFEST assay first stimulated PBMC with viral peptide pools and then applied TCR sequencing. After around 10 days of culture, CD4+ T cells were isolated with the EasySep CD4+ T cell isolation kit. The absence of prior SARS-CoV-2 infection in healthy vaccine recipients was confirmed by negative nucleocapsid antibodies before and after vaccination. Each well held 1.5 million to 2 million PBMC cultured in IMDM containing roughly 4.9% human AB serum, 8 to 10 IU/ml IL-2 and gentamicin, along with 10 ug/ml peptides. Half of the culture medium was replaced with fresh IL-2-containing medium on days 3 and 7. Unless noted otherwise, every peptide stimulation condition was grown in triplicate wells. PBMC were separated from whole blood using Ficoll-Paque Plus gradient centrifugation and were then either cryopreserved at -140C or used fresh. The overlapping peptide pools covered the spike proteins of SARS-CoV-2 and of the common cold coronaviruses HCoV-NL63, HCoV-OC43 and HCoV-229E. The QIAamp micro DNA kit was used to extract genomic DNA from the cultured CD4+ T cells.

The full study reports these points: Only a small number of convalescent patients were included, and no early post-infection timepoints were available, which limited the study. Marked clonal contraction was observed in both infection-induced and vaccine-induced clones at late post-vaccination timepoints, consistent with waning T cell responses. In healthy vaccine recipients, vaccine-induced clones were almost all SARS-CoV-2 mono-reactive, with only 1 of 255 being cross-reactive with common cold coronaviruses.

The germline V gene supplies CDR1 MNHEY and CDR2 SVGAGI. From its cysteine to its valine, the CDR3 spans 13 amino acids. Only CDR3 DNA remains: 39 bases, in frame from the first base. Germline trimming: 6 bases from V, 6 bases from J; junction bases outside gene matches: 8. About this clone: Its antigen is still unknown. No clone much larger than this one lies a single base away; base qualities are absent.

The specimen comprised CD4+ T cells from PBMCs cultured with SARS-CoV-2 spike peptides, sampled before COVID-19 vaccination. The cell subset or site label on this specimen signifies: SARS-CoV-2 spike overlapping peptide pool stimulation. This clonotype originated in a human donor who received a COVID-19 vaccine. The sequence joins TRBV6-5 to TRBJ2-7, with 7 junctional bases fitting TRBD1. The CDR3 protein is CASRNGAGGEQYV. The DNA is as follows: TGTGCCAGCAGGAACGGGGCAGGGGGCGAGCAGTACGTC.